This T cell receptor beta chain was recovered during a study of glioma-infiltrating T cells. Across the study: Before surgery, glioma patients received dexamethasone for at most six days. Sequencing aimed for about 4.5- to 11-fold coverage of 750,000 to 1,000,000 peripheral T cells.

Using RNA template, CDR3s of TCR alpha and beta were amplified with iRepertoire arm-PCR. TCRdb called the multiplex PCR reads again in MiXCR, with one record for every CDR3 protein. The profile covers a few hundred thousand distinct CDR3 sequences, with roughly two fifths appearing a single time and approximately 12% taken by the ten largest. Study outcomes and limitations: Signature shared blood CDR3 motifs were enriched in low-divergence and depleted in high-divergence patients.

The CDR3 covers 15 residues. CDR1 KGHSH and CDR2 LQKENI come from the germline V gene. Trimming pared 0 bases from V and 0 bases from J, leaving 9 bases between. This clonotype appeared a few times. Its antigen is undetermined. The sample consisted of glioma tissue, nonneoplastic brain tissue, or PBMCs (not recorded which). This clonotype originated in a human donor with low-grade glioma or glioblastoma, undergoing nonglioma brain surgery, or in good health (not recorded which). The genes are TRBV18 and TRBJ2-7; D gene unclear. CDR3 sequence reads: CASSPPSRSSYEQYF. The CDR3 DNA sequence: TGTGCCAGCTCACCACCAAGTCGTAGCTCCTACGAGCAGTACTTC.